The subject of this entry is one T cell receptor (beta chain). These data originate in a study of blood T cell repertoires in COVID-19. In the study overall: Acute-phase and convalescent COVID-19 samples originated in the United States, Italy and Spain. PBMCs, B-cell-depleted T cells, or T cells provided the cDNA or gDNA that made up the material.

Source study methods: Amplification of reference gene primers was used by the study to estimate nucleated cell counts. Using immunoSEQ multiplex PCR, the repertoire was profiled, and TCRdb retains in-frame clones only, with some absent. V and J calls and clone size follow that table, whereas D and trimming were derived from the DNA. The sample carries about 42,000 clones, 75% to 90% recorded once. The germline gives CDR1 SNHLY, CDR2 FYNNEI. This CDR3 spans 13 amino acids. V was cut by 8 bases and J by 4 bases, with 14 bases left in between. The sample was peripheral blood. The chain combines TRBV2 with TRBJ1-2, with D perhaps TRBD1 (5 bases). The TCR sequence derives from a man under 40 with active or convalescent COVID-19. The CDR3 sequence: CASALDGGYGYTF. CDR3 nucleotide sequence: TGTGCCAGCGCCCTAGACGGGGGCTATGGCTACACCTTC.